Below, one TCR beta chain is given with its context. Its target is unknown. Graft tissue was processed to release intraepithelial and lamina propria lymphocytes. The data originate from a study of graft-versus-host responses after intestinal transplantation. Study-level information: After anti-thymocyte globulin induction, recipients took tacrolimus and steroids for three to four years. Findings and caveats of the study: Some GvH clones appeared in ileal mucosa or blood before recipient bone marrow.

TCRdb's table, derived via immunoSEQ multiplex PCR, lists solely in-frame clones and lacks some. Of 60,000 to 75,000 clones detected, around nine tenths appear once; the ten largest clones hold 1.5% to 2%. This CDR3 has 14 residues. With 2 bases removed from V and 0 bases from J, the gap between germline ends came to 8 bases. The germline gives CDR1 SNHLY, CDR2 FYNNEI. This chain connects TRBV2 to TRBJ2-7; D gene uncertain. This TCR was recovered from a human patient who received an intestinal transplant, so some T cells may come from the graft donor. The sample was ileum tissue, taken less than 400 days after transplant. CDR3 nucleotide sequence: TGTGCCAGCAGTGAACCGCAGGTCTCCTACGAGCAGTACTTC. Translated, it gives CASSEPQVSYEQYF.